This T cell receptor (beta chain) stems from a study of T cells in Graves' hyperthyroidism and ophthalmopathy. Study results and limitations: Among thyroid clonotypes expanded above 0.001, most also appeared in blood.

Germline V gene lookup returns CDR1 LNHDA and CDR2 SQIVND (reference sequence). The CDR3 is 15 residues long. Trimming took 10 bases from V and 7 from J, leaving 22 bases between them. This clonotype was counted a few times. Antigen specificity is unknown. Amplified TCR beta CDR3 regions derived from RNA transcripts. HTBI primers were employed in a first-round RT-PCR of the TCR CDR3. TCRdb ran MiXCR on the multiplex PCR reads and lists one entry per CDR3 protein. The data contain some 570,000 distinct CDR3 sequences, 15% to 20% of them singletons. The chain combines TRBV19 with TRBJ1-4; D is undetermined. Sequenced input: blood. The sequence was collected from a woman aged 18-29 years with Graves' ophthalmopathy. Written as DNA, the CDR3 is TGTGCCATCGCGGGAGGAGATGATAGTGGTGAAAAACTGTTTTTT. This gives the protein CAIAGGDDSGEKLFF.